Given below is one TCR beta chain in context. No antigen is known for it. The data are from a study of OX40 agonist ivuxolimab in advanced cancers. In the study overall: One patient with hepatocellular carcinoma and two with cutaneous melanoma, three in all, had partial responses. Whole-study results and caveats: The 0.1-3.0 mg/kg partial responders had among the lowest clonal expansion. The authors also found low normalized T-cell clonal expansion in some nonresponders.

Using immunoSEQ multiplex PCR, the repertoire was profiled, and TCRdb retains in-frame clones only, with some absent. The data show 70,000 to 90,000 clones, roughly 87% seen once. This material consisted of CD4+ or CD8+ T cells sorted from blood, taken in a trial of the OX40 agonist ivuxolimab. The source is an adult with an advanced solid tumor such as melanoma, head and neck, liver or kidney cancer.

The CDR3 loop reads CASTRTGGGGNEKLFF. The CDR3, as DNA: TGTGCCAGCACACGGACAGGGGGCGGCGGGAATGAAAAACTGTTTTTT. This chain links TRBV2 with TRBJ1-4, with TRBD1 matching over 11 bases. This CDR3 comprises 16 residues. Losses at the gene ends were 7 bases for V and 5 bases for J; bases not matched to a gene: 9. The germline CDR1 and CDR2 sequences are SNHLY and FYNNEI.